Listed below are T cell receptor beta chains from one sample, sequenced in a study of T cell responses to AZD1222 COVID-19 vaccine. Libraries were prepared by immunoSEQ multiplex PCR; TCRdb keeps only in-frame clonotypes and omits some of them. This table holds some 170,000 clones, around 87% found once. Sample: peripheral blood, taken 28 days after the second AZD1222 dose. Receptors were obtained from an adult who received the AZD1222 COVID-19 vaccine. The CDR3 runs from the conserved cysteine through the conserved F or W. The D gene is left open where the match is weak. Some rows mark clone size as missing; the rest say once, few, many or name a class of expanded clone.

TRBJ2-3,NA,TRBD1,TRBV5-1,TGCGCCAGCAGCCCAAGGACAGGTGCCACAGATACGCAGTATTTT,CASSPRTGATDTQYF
TRBJ2-2,NA,TRBD2,TRBV2,TGTGCCAGCACTACGGCACCGGGGGGAACCGGGGAGCTGTTTTTT,CASTTAPGGTGELFF
TRBJ1-1,NA,NA,TRBV9,TGTGCCAGCAGGGAAGGGACGGCTAGCACTGAAGCTTTCTTT,CASREGTASTEAFF
TRBJ1-6,few,TRBD1,TRBV2,TGTGCCAGCAGTGCACAGGGGAATTCACCCCTCCACTTT,CASSAQGNSPLHF
TRBJ1-5,once,TRBD1,TRBV12-3/TRBV12-4,TGTGCCAGCAGTTGGCGACAGGGACAGCCCCAGCATTTT,CASSWRQGQPQHF
TRBJ2-2,NA,NA,TRBV7-8,TGTGCCAGCAGCTTATCCGCGACTGGGGAGCTGTTTTTT,CASSLSATGELFF
TRBJ2-6,NA,NA,TRBV18,TGTGCCAGCTCTAACCTCGGGGAAGGGGCTGGGGCCAACGTCCTGACTTTC,CASSNLGEGAGANVLTF
TRBJ2-3,NA,TRBD1,TRBV7-9,TGTGCCAGCAGCCAACTACAGGGGTCATCAGATACGCAGTATTTT,CASSQLQGSSDTQYF
TRBJ1-2,NA,TRBD1,TRBV7-6,TGTGCCAGCAGCTACAGGACAGGGATGGCTAACTATGGCTACACCTTC,CASSYRTGMANYGYTF
TRBJ2-5,NA,NA,TRBV19,TGTGCCAGTAGTATTCGACTAGAGGCTTATAGGCAAGAGACCCAGTACTTC,CASSIRLEAYRQETQYF
TRBJ2-7,NA,NA,TRBV6-1,TGTGCCAGCAGTGAAAGGGAACCTACCCTAGGGTGGGCCTACGAGCAGTACTTC,CASSEREPTLGWAYEQYF
TRBJ1-6,NA,NA,TRBV30,TGTGCCTGGGCTCCCAGGGTAGGGAGTTCACCCCTCCACTTT,CAWAPRVGSSPLHF
TRBJ2-7,NA,NA,TRBV24-1,TGTGCCACCAGTGATGGGCCAGAGGGCGAGCAGTACTTC,CATSDGPEGEQYF
TRBJ2-7,once,NA,TRBV11-3,TGTGCCAGCAGCCCCGGCCCGGGACTCGCCGTCCATTTC,CASSPGPGLAVHF
TRBJ2-3,NA,TRBD2,TRBV13,TGTGCCAGCAGCCCTGAGCGGGGGGGCCGGTATTTT,CASSPERGGRYF
TRBJ1-2,NA,NA,TRBV6-5,TGTGCCAGCAGTTACGCGTATGGGGCTAACTATGGCTACACCTTC,CASSYAYGANYGYTF
TRBJ2-6,NA,NA,TRBV2,TGTGCCAGCACCGGACAGTTTATCTCTGGGGCCAACGTCCTGACTTTC,CASTGQFISGANVLTF
TRBJ2-3,NA,NA,TRBV6-5,TGTGCCAGCAGGGCCAGCCAGGATACGCAGTATTTT,CASRASQDTQYF
TRBJ1-6,NA,TRBD1,TRBV3-1/TRBV3-2,TGTGCCAGCAGCCAAGACCGACAGGGGAGCCGTTCACCCCTCCACTTT,CASSQDRQGSRSPLHF
TRBJ1-1,NA,NA,TRBV3-1/TRBV3-2,TGTGCCAGCAGCCGTCACAGGGTTGCCGAGAACACTGAAGCTTTCTTT,CASSRHRVAENTEAFF
TRBJ1-2,NA,TRBD1,TRBV5-4,TGTGCCAGCAGCACCGGACAGGGGAACTATGGCTACACCTTC,CASSTGQGNYGYTF
TRBJ1-6,NA,TRBD1,TRBV6-5,TGTGCCAGCAGTTACCCCGGGACAGGGAGGTTTTCCCTCCACTTT,CASSYPGTGRFSLHF
TRBJ1-5,NA,TRBD1,TRBV19,TGTGCCAGTAGTATCTCCGGGACAGGGTCCTTCGGCCCACAGCCCCAGCATTTT,CASSISGTGSFGPQPQHF
TRBJ1-5,NA,NA,TRBV7-3,TGTGCCAGCAGCTTGGGTAAGGGTCAGCCCCAGCATTTT,CASSLGKGQPQHF